The T cell receptor (beta chain) under discussion was sequenced for a study of CD8+CD57+ T cells in acquired aplastic anemia. This clonotype was seen only a few times. Its specificity is not known. Points from the study as a whole: In CD8+ cells, Simpson's diversity showed no significant difference between patients and controls.

J lost 4 bases, V lost 7 bases, and 4 bases had no gene match. The CDR3 length is 14 residues. CDR1 is SNHLY and CDR2 is FYNNEI in the germline V gene. The use of genomic DNA as template underpinned the TCR beta VDJ and CDR3 profiling. TCRdb analysed the reads with MiXCR anew, one entry per CDR3 protein. Seen here are about 160,000 distinct CDR3 sequences, about 45% observed once, and the top ten hold approximately 3%. Patients included in sequencing had previously demonstrated CD8+CD57+ cell expansion by flow cytometry. Untreated patients provided the blood samples, with no therapy given before sampling.

The V and J genes are TRBV2 and TRBJ2-5; 12 positions agree with TRBD2. Sequenced: sorted CD4+, CD8+, or CD8+CD57+ T cells (not recorded which) from PBMCs. The source is a human donor with aplastic anemia. Written as DNA, the CDR3 is TGTGCCAGCACTAGCGGGGGGGCCGCAGAGACCCAGTACTTC. Amino acid sequence: CASTSGGAAETQYF.